Sequencing of this T cell receptor (beta chain) was carried out in a study of T cell responses to AZD1222 COVID-19 vaccine. General study points: A rise in Spike-specific TCR breadth and depth followed two AZD1222 doses. Seropositive status at baseline applied to only a handful of AZD1222 recipients.

CDR1 is GTSNPN and CDR2 is SVGIG in the germline V gene (reference sequence). V was shortened by 4 bases and J by 7 bases, with 17 bases between the two germline ends. The CDR3 is made up of 13 amino acids. Note on this clone: Its antigen is still unknown.

The assay was immunoSEQ multiplex PCR, and TCRdb's table has in-frame clones only and misses some. The data contain roughly 260,000 clones, more than 85% of them seen just once; the ten biggest clones take up less than 0.65%. The chain employs TRBV30 and TRBJ2-7, with D possibly being TRBD2 (5 bases). The sample here was peripheral blood, taken on day 0 of AZD1222 vaccination. This TCR came from an adult in good health. In DNA, the CDR3 is TGTGCCTGGAATATCCAGGTTCCGGGGGAGCAGTACTTC. It specifies CAWNIQVPGEQYF.